Shown below are 27 T cell receptor beta chains from a single sample sequenced in a study of post-analysis software for immune sequencing data. Findings of the study overall: There were roughly five TRBV segments more frequent in patients than controls, and TRBV5-6, TRBV5-1 and TRBV20-1 were among them.

No antigen is known for these receptors. cDNA libraries for TCR beta contained unique molecular identifiers. TCRdb re-derived calls from the PCR reads in MiXCR, one entry per CDR3 protein. The sample records 450,000 to 650,000 distinct CDR3 sequences, about 40% being singletons. The sample comprised blood. These receptors all stem from a girl aged 10 to 17 with multiple sclerosis.

The V call is TRBV6-5, the J call TRBJ2-7; D tentatively fits TRBD1 or TRBD2 (5 bases each). CDR1 and CDR2 (germline): MNHEY, SVGAGI. The CDR3 has 16 residues. V shed 5 bases and J shed 1 base, with 18 bases lying between them. CDR3 sequence reads: CASSSPRDGRSYEQYF. In DNA, the CDR3 is TGTGCCAGCAGTAGCCCGAGGGACGGTAGGTCCTACGAGCAGTACTTC.

The CDR3 region is CASRTGLAGARSYEQYF. CDR3 sequence (DNA): TGTGCCAGCAGAACGGGACTAGCGGGAGCGCGCTCCTACGAGCAGTACTTC. This chain links TRBV6-1 with TRBJ2-7, with TRBD2 matching 14 bases. This CDR3 has 17 amino acids. J gave up 0 bases and V 6 bases, and 7 bases lay outside the gene matches. Germline V lookup: CDR1 MNHNS, CDR2 SASEGT.

The gene calls are TRBV24-1 and TRBJ1-5, with D possibly TRBD1 on 5 matching bases. Germline values: CDR1 KGHDR, CDR2 SFDVKD. The CDR3 has 15 residues. Between the trimmed V and J ends, which lost 8 bases and 0 bases, there was a span of 13 bases. The CDR3 sequence is CATKHGQSSNQPQHF. CDR3 in DNA: TGTGCCACCAAGCACGGACAATCTAGCAATCAGCCCCAGCATTTT.

This clonotype has a handful of counts. Possible read error: a much larger clone is one base away. V is TRBV29-1 and J is TRBJ2-1; D is ambiguous. The DNA end favors TRBJ2-7, so the J call may be wrong. The V gene's germline CDR1 is SQVTM and CDR2 ANQGSEA. CDR3 length: 11 amino acids. The CDR3 is CSVAAYNEQYF. DNA of the CDR3: TGCAGCGTTGCTGCTTACAATGAGCAGTACTTC.

The rearrangement uses TRBV20-1 and TRBJ2-5; TRBD1 might be the D (5 bases). The V end lost 1 base, the J end lost 5 bases, and 20 bases lay between the germline ends. CDR1 and CDR2 (germline): DFQATT, SNEGSKA (reference sequence). The CDR3 has 16 residues. CDR3 loop: CSARVSPGWGSETQYF. As DNA, the CDR3 is TGCAGTGCTAGAGTCAGCCCAGGGTGGGGTTCGGAGACCCAGTACTTC.

The chain combines TRBV3-1 with TRBJ1-1, with 10 bases matching TRBD1. V shed 7 bases and J 5 bases; nucleotides not matched to a gene: 4. In germline, CDR1 is LGHDT, CDR2 YNNKEL (reference sequence). The CDR3 length is 13 residues. The CDR3 DNA is TGTGCCAGCACCTCGGACAGGGGGACTGAAGCTTTCTTT. This translates into CASTSDRGTEAFF.

This chain uses TRBV6-5 with TRBJ1-5; D uncertain. Per germline, CDR1 MNHEY and CDR2 SVGAGI. V was trimmed by 0 bases and J by 5 bases, leaving 14 bases between them. The CDR3 is 16 residues long. CDR3 loop: CASSYSMARGDQPQHF. The CDR3 nucleotides read TGTGCCAGCAGTTACTCGATGGCGCGGGGAGATCAGCCCCAGCATTTT.

V and J are TRBV15 and TRBJ1-1; D is ambiguous. Trimming took off 1 base at V and 1 base at J, with 10 bases between the two ends. The CDR3 runs 15 residues. Looked up from germline, CDR1 is LNHNV and CDR2 is YYDKDF (reference sequence). This chain's CDR3 is CATSRANRGNTEAFF. The CDR3 DNA is TGTGCCACCAGCAGAGCTAACCGGGGGAACACTGAAGCTTTCTTT.

The chain joins TRBV20-1 to TRBJ2-7, with TRBD2 matching 11 bases. The CDR3 consists of 14 residues. J gave up 0 bases and V 4 bases, and 2 bases lay outside the gene matches. The germline V gene encodes CDR1 DFQATT and CDR2 SNEGSKA (reference sequence). The CDR3 loop is CSAKLAGDSYEQYF. The CDR3 nucleotides read TGCAGTGCTAAACTAGCGGGAGACTCCTACGAGCAGTACTTC.

This clonotype has a handful of counts. V is TRBV11-2 and J is TRBJ2-7; 10 nucleotides match TRBD2. The CDR3 sequence is 16 residues long. The V segment lost 4 bases and the J segment 6 bases; nucleotides outside the gene matches: 12. Germline CDR1 and CDR2: SGHAT and FQNNGV. CDR3 sequence: CASSWMTSGPTGEQYF. The CDR3 DNA is TGTGCCAGCAGCTGGATGACTAGCGGGCCCACAGGCGAGCAGTACTTC.

The chain links TRBV12-3 or TRBV12-4 to TRBJ2-1; D possibly corresponds to TRBD2 (7 bases). This CDR3 spans 19 amino acids. Trimming left V 3 bases short and J 0 bases short, with 21 bases between. The CDR3 is CASSLGAGTIISSYNEQFF. In nucleotides, the CDR3 is TGTGCCAGCAGTTTGGGAGCGGGGACAATAATAAGCTCCTACAATGAGCAGTTCTTC.

This clonotype was observed a few times. The chain combines TRBV7-2 with TRBJ2-5; D is perhaps TRBD1 or TRBD2 (5 bases each). The CDR3 is 14 residues long. Between the trimmed V and J ends, which lost 3 bases and 11 bases, there was a span of 19 bases. CDR1 is SGHTA, CDR2 FQGNSA, per germline. The CDR3 sequence: CASSFSRDPGEQYF. CDR3 sequence (DNA): TGTGCCAGCAGCTTCTCCCGGGACCCAGGAGAGCAGTACTTC.

In this sample, this clonotype turned up a few times. The V and J genes are TRBV20-1 and TRBJ2-5; D remains ambiguous. The CDR3 length is 12 residues. CDR1 is DFQATT and CDR2 is SNEGSKA in the germline V gene (reference sequence). Trimming pared 2 bases from V and 7 bases from J, leaving 11 bases between. CDR3 sequence reads: CSARWATGTQYF. CDR3 DNA: TGCAGTGCTAGATGGGCGACGGGGACCCAGTACTTC.

The chain links TRBV2 to TRBJ1-5; D is uncertain. The CDR3 covers 13 residues. Germline CDR1 SNHLY, CDR2 FYNNEI. V dropped 11 bases and J dropped 0 bases, with 11 bases sitting between them. CDR3 amino acids: CAGAGISNQPQHF. Written as DNA, the CDR3 is TGTGCCGGCGCGGGGATTAGCAATCAGCCCCAGCATTTT.

The rearrangement joins TRBV6-6 to TRBJ1-4; D possibly corresponds to TRBD1 (6 bases). The CDR3 loop spans 15 amino acids. The germline V gene has CDR1 MNHNY and CDR2 SVGAGI (reference sequence). The V end was cut by 6 bases, the J end by 8 bases, with 19 bases between. The CDR3 sequence is CASRVQGAGGEKLFF. Here the CDR3 DNA reads TGTGCCAGCAGGGTACAGGGCGCTGGGGGCGAAAAACTGTTTTTT.

The chain has TRBV20-1 and TRBJ2-1; TRBD2 matches 9 bases. The J call may be mistaken, given a closer DNA end match to TRBJ2-7. Germline CDR1 reads DFQATT; CDR2 reads SNEGSKA (reference sequence). The CDR3 consists of 15 residues. The CDR3 DNA sequence: TGCAGTGCTCTGGAATTGGGACTAGCCAACAATGAGCAGTACTTC. Protein product: CSALELGLANNEQYF.

The gene calls are TRBV5-1 and TRBJ2-5; D possibly matches TRBD1 or TRBD2 (5 bases each). V lost 0 bases and J 7 bases, leaving 10 bases between the germline ends. The CDR3 has 13 residues. Germline CDR1 is SGHRS and CDR2 is YFSETQ. The CDR3: CASSLEGERTQYF. CDR3 DNA: TGCGCCAGCAGCTTGGAAGGGGAGAGGACCCAGTACTTC.

The chain carries TRBV7-9 and TRBJ2-6; the D gene could be TRBD1 or TRBD2 (6 bases each). V was clipped by 5 bases and J by 0 bases, with 20 bases between them. CDR3 size: 19 residues. In germline, CDR1 is SEHNR, CDR2 FQNEAQ (reference sequence). The CDR3 DNA reads TGTGCCAGCAGCCCTCCCGTACGGGGGCAAAGCTCTGGGGCCAACGTCCTGACTTTC. Amino acids: CASSPPVRGQSSGANVLTF.

This clonotype was counted between two and nine times. The chain combines TRBV29-1 with TRBJ1-2; 9 bases line up with TRBD1. Trimming cost V 1 base and J 0 bases; bases outside gene matches: 3. The CDR3 runs 15 residues. CDR1 and CDR2 (germline): SQVTM, ANQGSEA. This CDR3 reads CSVEVRDRANYGYTF. In DNA form, the CDR3 reads TGCAGCGTTGAAGTACGGGACAGGGCTAACTATGGCTACACCTTC.

The chain carries TRBV20-1 and TRBJ1-2, with TRBD1 matching 10 bases. Germline V gene data show CDR1 as DFQATT and CDR2 as SNEGSKA (reference sequence). Trimming cost V 1 base and J 5 bases; bases outside gene matches: 10. This CDR3 is 16 amino acids long. The CDR3 nucleotides are TGCAGTGCTAGAGCCTTAGTCCGGGACAGGGGATATGGCTACACCTTC. It translates to CSARALVRDRGYGYTF.

A note on this clonotype: This CDR3 fails to terminate in the conserved phenylalanine or tryptophan, so it likely reflects a read error. V and J are TRBV10-1 and TRBJ2-1; 14 nucleotides align to TRBD2. This CDR3 is built from 14 residues. Germline values: CDR1 WNHNN, CDR2 SYGVQD (reference sequence). J lost 8 bases, V lost 11 bases, and 8 bases had no gene match. The CDR3 DNA reads as TGCGCCTCCTCCGGGACTAGCGGGAGAGATGAGCAGTTCTAC. Residues: CASSGTSGRDEQFY.

Note on this clonotype: Relative to the germline gene, one junction end is altered; a read error may explain this. The rearrangement links TRBV6-5 to TRBJ2-7; D is tentatively TRBD1 or TRBD2 (5 bases each). Germline V gene lookup returns CDR1 MNHEY and CDR2 SVGAGI. The CDR3 contains 15 residues. DNA of the CDR3: TGTGCCGGCAGTCCGACTCCGGGACCAACCTACGAGCAGTACTTC. Its translation: CAGSPTPGPTYEQYF.

The chain recombines TRBV7-9 with TRBJ2-4; 9 nucleotides match TRBD2. The J call may be wrong; the DNA end is better matched by TRBJ2-7. From germline, CDR1 is SEHNR and CDR2 FQNEAQ (reference sequence). CDR3 length equals 14 residues. As DNA, the CDR3 is TGTGCCAGCAGCCGTAGCGGGGGTCCCTACGAGCAGTACTTC. It encodes CASSRSGGPYEQYF.

This clonotype was seen a handful of times. This sequence joins TRBV5-1 and TRBJ2-5; the match to TRBD2 covers 13 bases. The V gene's germline CDR1 is SGHRS and CDR2 YFSETQ. After removal of 3 bases from V and 4 bases from J, the junction contained 12 bases not matched to a gene. CDR3 length equals 18 residues. CDR3 residues: CASSSQGVLAGGPETQYF. The DNA for the CDR3 is TGCGCCAGCAGCTCCCAGGGGGTACTAGCGGGAGGGCCAGAGACCCAGTACTTC.

The chain recombines TRBV13 with TRBJ1-1; possibly TRBD1 for D (6 bases). Looked up from germline, CDR1 is PRHDT and CDR2 is FYEKMQ (reference sequence). V was cut by 5 bases and J by 5 bases, with 15 bases left in between. The CDR3 has 14 amino acids. This CDR3 reads CASSLRGAGTEAFF. The CDR3 bases are TGTGCCAGCAGCCTCCGGGGGGCCGGGACTGAAGCTTTCTTT.

This chain connects TRBV10-3 to TRBJ2-1, with D possibly matching TRBD2 (5 bases). Germline CDR1 is ENHRY and CDR2 is SYGVKD. V lost 4 bases and J 1 base, leaving 8 bases between the germline ends. This CDR3 is 14 amino acids long. CDR3 loop: CAISGRTSYNEQFF. The CDR3, as DNA: TGTGCCATCAGTGGACGGACTTCCTACAATGAGCAGTTCTTC.

This clonotype was found once. V gene TRBV10-2 combines with J gene TRBJ1-2; possibly TRBD1 for D (5 bases). The germline V gene encodes CDR1 WSHSY and CDR2 SAAADI. The CDR3 is 13 residues long. V was shortened by 10 bases and J by 6 bases, with 18 bases between the two germline ends. CDR3 protein: CANSTEGINGYTF. Written as DNA, the CDR3 is TGCGCCAACTCGACAGAGGGAATCAATGGCTACACCTTC.